Sequencing of this TCR beta chain was carried out in a study of T cells after yellow fever vaccination. Study information: Preparing low-cell-number fractions relied on SMART-Seq v4 Ultra Low Input.

Study-level points and caveats: A secondary response was less intense yet reached its peak sooner, at day 5 versus 15. A small share of clonotypes appeared in both CD4 and CD8 compartments.

This clonotype was counted many times. Its matching antigen is unknown. CDR3 length: 15 amino acids. V was shortened by 9 bases and J by 3 bases, with 20 bases between the two germline ends. The V gene's germline CDR1 is SGHRS and CDR2 YFSETQ. UMIs and a universal primer site were added when TCR cDNA was made by 5'RACE template switching. MiXCR, run by TCRdb on the 5' RACE reads, gives a single entry per CDR3 protein. The sample gives fewer than 150,000 distinct CDR3 sequences, approximately 7.7% of which show up once; 0.73% is in the top ten. The source material was CD4+ T cells sorted from PBMCs, sampled 5 days after the yellow fever booster vaccination. The V and J genes are TRBV5-1 and TRBJ2-3; the D gene could be TRBD1 or TRBD2 (5 bases each). This clonotype was sampled from a man in his thirties or forties who received the YFV17D yellow fever vaccine. CDR3 in DNA: TGCGCCACCCGAGGGGCGCTCAGCCCGACAGATACGCAGTATTTT. It codes for CATRGALSPTDTQYF.